The sequence of this TCR beta chain was determined in a study of memory CD4+ T cells and cytomegalovirus serostatus. Study-wide points: The CMV-associated TCR signature appears largely within the CD4+ memory repertoire.

Single viable CD3+CD4+CD8-CD45RO+ cells were sorted as the memory CD4+ T cells. Regarding this clone: Its antigen is not identified.

Profiling relied on immunoSEQ multiplex PCR, and the TCRdb table lists in-frame clones only, not all of them. The table lists some 49,000 clones, just under 80% of them singletons. This sequence was found in an adult in good health and CMV-seronegative. Sequencing input: memory CD4+ T cells from blood.

The CDR3 loop is CASSLAGGPNQPQHF. The CDR3 coding sequence is TGTGCCAGCAGCTTAGCGGGTGGACCTAATCAGCCCCAGCATTTT. This chain joins TRBV7-3 and TRBJ1-5; D is undetermined. V dropped 2 bases and J dropped 4 bases, with 12 bases sitting between them. This CDR3 contains 15 residues. Germline CDR1 reads SGHTA; CDR2 reads FQGTGA.